The 32 T cell receptor beta chains listed next were all sequenced from one sample in a study of T-cell memory formation after mild COVID-19. TCRdb reprocessed the 5' RACE reads with MiXCR, giving one entry per CDR3 protein. This sample has around 410,000 distinct CDR3 sequences, with 20% to 25% found just once. The sample comprised PBMCs or a T cell subset sorted from them (not recorded which). Every receptor here comes from an adult woman who had mild COVID-19 (a few samples of this study predate the infection). Cell type and time point are not known.

This clonotype was picked up a small number of times. The chain is built from TRBV6-1 and TRBJ2-7, with 8 bases fitting TRBD2. The CDR3 totals 18 residues. With 4 bases clipped from V and 0 bases from J, the junction kept 14 bases outside the gene matches. Germline assignment: CDR1 MNHNS and CDR2 SASEGT. CDR3 sequence reads: CASSVNVDGGGSSYEQYF. The CDR3 nucleotides are TGTGCCAGCAGTGTTAATGTCGACGGGGGGGGAAGCTCCTACGAGCAGTACTTC.

The V and J genes are TRBV9 and TRBJ2-2, with 12 bases fitting TRBD2. This CDR3 spans 18 amino acids. V trimming: 4 bases; J trimming: 6 bases; junction bases outside the gene matches: 13. Germline-derived CDR1 and CDR2 are SGDLS and YYNGEE. CDR3 coding DNA: TGTGCCAGCAGCCAAAGATCCCTAGCGGGGGGGCATCCCGGGGAGCTGTTTTTT. Amino acid sequence: CASSQRSLAGGHPGELFF.

This sequence joins TRBV5-1 and TRBJ2-3; D may be TRBD1 or TRBD2 (5 bases each). This CDR3 is 15 amino acids long. Germline V gene data show CDR1 as SGHRS and CDR2 as YFSETQ. Trimming took off 4 bases at V and 2 bases at J, with 14 bases between the two ends. DNA for the CDR3: TGCGCCAGCAGCGCCTACCCGGGGACCACAGATACGCAGTATTTT. This translates into CASSAYPGTTDTQYF.

The chain uses TRBV12-3 or TRBV12-4 and TRBJ1-1; 7 nucleotides align to TRBD1. This CDR3 has 14 residues. Trimming removed 6 bases from V and 0 bases from J; junction bases left unmatched: 4. In DNA form, the CDR3 reads TGTGCCAGCAGCGGGACAGCAATGAACACTGAAGCTTTCTTT. Translation: CASSGTAMNTEAFF.

V gene TRBV6-2 or TRBV6-3 combines with J gene TRBJ2-3; D possibly matches TRBD1 or TRBD2 (5 bases each). The CDR3 loop spans 15 amino acids. The V end lost 2 bases, the J end lost 4 bases, and 13 bases lay between the germline ends. Germline values: CDR1 MNHEY, CDR2 SVGEGT. The CDR3 reads CASSYPRGDADTQYF. Written as DNA, the CDR3 is TGTGCCAGCAGTTACCCCAGAGGGGATGCAGATACGCAGTATTTT.

Only a few counts were recorded for this clonotype. This chain links TRBV21-1 with TRBJ2-6; the listed D gene, TRBD1, was not tested against the DNA. TRBV21-1 is shown as a pseudogene. CDR3 length: 17 amino acids. The CDR3 bases are TGTGCCAGCAGCAATGACAGGTGCGGCTCTGGGGCCAACGTCCTGACTTTC. As protein: CASSNDRCGSGANVLTF.

The sample holds many counts of this clonotype. The V gene is TRBV7-8, the J gene TRBJ2-7; TRBD1 aligns across 9 bases. Germline V gene data show CDR1 as SGHVS and CDR2 as FQNEAQ. The CDR3 length is 16 residues. Trimming took 5 bases from V and 1 from J; bases not matched to a gene: 9. DNA of the CDR3: TGTGCCAGCAGCCAGTCCGGGACAGGGAGTTCCTACGAGCAGTACTTC. Translating it yields CASSQSGTGSSYEQYF.

This clonotype has only a few counts. The chain joins TRBV7-3 to TRBJ2-1, with 7 bases that match TRBD2. Germline CDR1 SGHTA, CDR2 FQGTGA. Unmatched junction bases numbered 11, after V lost 5 bases and J lost 7 bases. This CDR3 spans 15 amino acids. This CDR3 is CASSPQPNGGNEQFF. The CDR3 DNA sequence: TGTGCCAGCAGCCCCCAACCCAACGGGGGGAATGAGCAGTTCTTC.

This clonotype came up a few times. This sequence joins TRBV11-3 and TRBJ1-1, with 7 bases lining up with TRBD1. The V segment lost 0 bases and the J segment 4 bases; nucleotides outside the gene matches: 8. CDR1 is SGHNT, CDR2 YENEEA, per germline. CDR3 length: 16 residues. In DNA, the CDR3 is TGTGCCAGCAGCTTAGATGGGGGCAGGGGGGGCACTGAAGCTTTCTTT. Translation: CASSLDGGRGGTEAFF.

The CDR3 region is CASSYMGQRSAFF. The CDR3 DNA follows: TGTGCCAGCAGTTACATGGGACAGCGATCTGCTTTCTTT. This chain uses TRBV6-5 with TRBJ1-1, with TRBD1 matching over 7 bases. Germline CDR1 is MNHEY and CDR2 is SVGAGI. This CDR3 spans 13 amino acids. V dropped 2 bases and J dropped 11; count of bases not matched to a gene: 8.

This sequence joins TRBV4-2 and TRBJ1-2; D remains unclear. Germline CDR1 is LGHNA and CDR2 is YNFKEQ. This CDR3 has 16 amino acids. V was trimmed by 0 bases and J by 5 bases, leaving 16 bases between them. CDR3 loop: CASSQDDGERLYGYTF. CDR3 DNA: TGTGCCAGCAGCCAAGATGACGGGGAGCGTTTATATGGCTACACCTTC.

This clonotype was seen only a few times. This chain joins TRBV20-1 and TRBJ1-2; no clear D. V gave up 0 bases and J gave up 4 bases, with 6 bases separating them. CDR1 and CDR2 (germline): DFQATT, SNEGSKA (reference sequence). CDR3 length: 12 residues. The CDR3 region is CSARERSYGYTF. The CDR3 nucleotides read TGCAGTGCTAGAGAACGGTCCTATGGCTACACCTTC.

This chain joins TRBV11-2 and TRBJ1-2; 7 bases are shared with TRBD1. From germline, CDR1 is SGHAT and CDR2 FQNNGV. After removal of 5 bases from V and 4 bases from J, the junction contained 4 bases not matched to a gene. The CDR3 totals 13 residues. CDR3 protein: CASSRTGRYGYTF. The CDR3 DNA reads TGTGCCAGCAGCCGGACAGGCCGCTATGGCTACACCTTC. The entire variable domain, with the rest obtained from reference TRBV11-2 and TRBJ1-2, is as follows: EAGVAQSPRYKIIEKRQSVAFWCNPISGHATLYWYQQILGQGPKLLIQFQNNGVVDDSQLPKDRFSAERLKGVDSTLKIQPAKLEDSAVYLCASSRTGRYGYTFGSGTRLTVV.

The chain links TRBV3-1 to TRBJ2-3; TRBD2 aligns across 10 bases. Germline V CDR1 and CDR2: LGHDT, YNNKEL (reference sequence). The CDR3 is 16 amino acids. After removal of 1 base from V and 3 bases from J, the junction contained 4 bases not matched to a gene. CDR3 sequence (DNA): TGTGCCAGCAGCCAAGTGAGCGGGGGGGCTACAGATACGCAGTATTTT. It yields the protein CASSQVSGGATDTQYF.

In its sample, this clonotype was seen a few times. The chain recombines TRBV29-1 with TRBJ1-5; possibly TRBD1 for D (6 bases). The germline V and J ends were trimmed by 4 bases and 7 bases, with 14 bases remaining between them. Germline-derived CDR1 and CDR2 are SQVTM and ANQGSEA. The CDR3 extends over 13 amino acids. CDR3 sequence reads: CSVAGKGGQPQHF. The CDR3 DNA reads TGCAGCGTTGCAGGGAAAGGGGGACAGCCCCAGCATTTT. The full variable domain, its missing parts supplied by reference TRBV29-1 and TRBJ1-5, is SAVISQKPSRDICQRGTSLTIQCQVDSQVTMMFWYRQQPGQSLTLIATANQGSEATYESGFVIDKFPISRPNLTFSTLTVSNMSPEDSSIYLCSVAGKGGQPQHFGDGTRLSIL.

J is TRBJ2-7 and V is TRBV7-9; TRBD2 agrees at 11 bases. The CDR3 sequence is 15 residues long. Germline loops: CDR1 SEHNR, CDR2 FQNEAQ (reference sequence). The junction had 4 bases not matched to a gene; V was cut back by 4 bases and J by 2 bases. The CDR3 region is CASSSGLADTYEQYF. DNA for the CDR3: TGTGCCAGCAGCTCGGGACTAGCGGATACCTACGAGCAGTACTTC.

The CDR3 loop is CASSYSVTYEQYF. The CDR3 DNA sequence: TGTGCCAGCAGTTACTCTGTAACCTACGAGCAGTACTTC. This sequence joins TRBV6-6 and TRBJ2-7, with no clear D. The CDR3 runs 13 residues. The V gene lost 0 bases and the J gene lost 2 bases, with 5 bases spanning the gap. Germline CDR1 MNHNY, CDR2 SVGAGI (reference sequence).

This chain joins TRBV24-1 and TRBJ2-1; 8 nucleotides agree with TRBD1. The germline CDR1 and CDR2 sequences are KGHDR and SFDVKD. The CDR3 runs 14 residues. With 7 bases clipped from V and 5 bases from J, the junction kept 6 bases outside the gene matches. CDR3 residues: CATRTGEGDNEQFF. CDR3 DNA: TGTGCCACCAGGACAGGGGAAGGGGACAATGAGCAGTTCTTC.

This rearrangement joins TRBV18 to TRBJ2-5; D is possibly TRBD1 (5 bases). The V gene lost 1 base and the J gene lost 5 bases, with 20 bases spanning the gap. The CDR3 runs 17 residues. Looked up from germline, CDR1 is KGHSH and CDR2 is LQKENI. CDR3 nucleotides: TGTGCCAGCTCACCACGGTACTCAGGGTTGGCTGTGGAGACCCAGTACTTC. Translating it yields CASSPRYSGLAVETQYF.

V is TRBV5-8 and J is TRBJ2-3; no clear D gene. The CDR3 spans 15 residues. V shed 6 bases and J shed 1 base, with 15 bases lying between them. Germline V gene lookup returns CDR1 SGHTS and CDR2 YDEGEE. CDR3 sequence: CASTPALRGTDTQYF. CDR3 in DNA: TGTGCCAGCACCCCAGCACTACGGGGCACAGATACGCAGTATTTT.

This chain links TRBV5-1 with TRBJ2-7; the match to TRBD1 covers 7 bases. The trim removed 4 bases at V and 0 bases at J, leaving 7 bases unmatched. The V gene's germline CDR1 is SGHRS and CDR2 YFSETQ. The CDR3 length is 15 residues. The CDR3 nucleotides read TGCGCCAGCAGCCCCGGGACAGCCATCTCCTACGAGCAGTACTTC. It specifies CASSPGTAISYEQYF.

The chain has TRBV6-6 and TRBJ1-1; D is unresolved. The CDR3 has 11 amino acids. In germline, CDR1 is MNHNY, CDR2 SVGAGI (reference sequence). The germline V and J ends were trimmed by 2 bases and 10 bases, with 8 bases remaining between them. In nucleotides, the CDR3 is TGTGCCAGCAGTTACGTTGGAGGAGCTTTCTTT. This codes for CASSYVGGAFF.

The chain joins TRBV29-1 to TRBJ2-1; 7 bases map to TRBD2. The CDR3 has 14 residues. After removal of 6 bases from V and 0 bases from J, the junction contained 5 bases not matched to a gene. The germline gives CDR1 SQVTM, CDR2 ANQGSEA. DNA of the CDR3: TGCAGCGTAGACGGCGGGAGCTCCTACAATGAGCAGTTCTTC. It specifies CSVDGGSSYNEQFF.

This clonotype was seen a few times. The rearrangement uses TRBV4-3 and TRBJ1-2, with 7 bases fitting TRBD1. J was trimmed by 8 bases and V by 4 bases; bases with no gene match: 7. The germline V gene encodes CDR1 LGHNA and CDR2 YSLEER. This CDR3 has 13 residues. The CDR3 protein is CASSLTGSEGYTF. CDR3 DNA: TGCGCCAGCAGCCTGACAGGGAGTGAGGGCTACACCTTC.

This clonotype has just a few counts. The V and J genes are TRBV29-1 and TRBJ2-7, with 7 bases fitting TRBD2. In germline, CDR1 is SQVTM, CDR2 ANQGSEA. CDR3 length equals 13 residues. Trimming took 3 bases from V and 1 from J; bases not matched to a gene: 3. Written as DNA, the CDR3 is TGCAGCGTTGAGTCCGGGGGGTCCTACGAGCAGTACTTC. It yields the protein CSVESGGSYEQYF.

This clonotype was observed a single time. This chain uses TRBV7-6 with TRBJ2-5, with a possible D match to TRBD1 (6 bases). The CDR3 has 16 amino acids. The V gene's germline CDR1 is SGHVS and CDR2 FNYEAQ. Trimming shortened V by 2 bases and J by 1 base, and 14 bases separated the two germline ends. CDR3: CASSLPGAEIQETQYF. The CDR3 DNA follows: TGTGCCAGCAGCTTACCAGGGGCCGAGATCCAAGAGACCCAGTACTTC.

This clonotype was seen a handful of times. The CDR3 is CSAPPGQGEAFF. CDR3 in DNA: TGCAGTGCCCCCCCCGGACAGGGTGAAGCTTTCTTT. The chain combines TRBV20-1 with TRBJ1-1; 8 bases align to TRBD1. Germline V gene sequence: CDR1 DFQATT, CDR2 SNEGSKA (reference sequence). This CDR3 has 12 residues. Trimming at V came to 6 bases and at J to 7 bases, leaving 7 bases not matched to a gene.

This clonotype was counted a few times. The rearrangement links TRBV7-3 to TRBJ1-1; TRBD1 matches 7 bases. The germline gives CDR1 SGHTA, CDR2 FQGTGA. V gave up 5 bases and J gave up 1 base; unmatched junction bases: 19. The CDR3 has 19 amino acids. In DNA, the CDR3 is TGTGCCAGCAGCCGTTCCGATCCCCGGGACAGCAAGCGGAACACTGAAGCTTTCTTT. Protein product: CASSRSDPRDSKRNTEAFF. Full variable domain (outside the CDR3, taken from reference TRBV7-3 and TRBJ1-1): GAGVSQTPSNKVTEKGKYVELRCDPISGHTALYWYRQSLGQGPEFLIYFQGTGAADDSGLPNDRFFAVRPEGSVSTLKIQRTERGDSAVYLCASSRSDPRDSKRNTEAFFGQGTRLTVV.

The table lists this clonotype with a few counts. The rearrangement uses TRBV4-1 and TRBJ1-5; D gene ambiguous. In germline, CDR1 is MGHRA, CDR2 YSYEKL. V was trimmed by 0 bases and J by 3 bases, leaving 12 bases between them. The CDR3 runs to 16 residues. The CDR3 DNA reads TGCGCCAGCAGCCAAGAGTGGGTGGGCCCCAATCAGCCCCAGCATTTT. Its protein is CASSQEWVGPNQPQHF.

CDR3 sequence: CATSGSSTDTQYF. Here the CDR3 DNA reads TGTGCAACTAGCGGGTCTAGCACAGATACGCAGTATTTT. V is TRBV11-1 and J is TRBJ2-3, with 9 bases aligning to TRBD2. Germline V lookup: CDR1 SGHAT, CDR2 FQDESV (reference sequence). This CDR3 comprises 13 residues.

The table lists this clonotype with many counts. The rearrangement links TRBV7-9 to TRBJ2-7, with 10 nucleotides matching TRBD1. CDR1 is SEHNR and CDR2 is FQNEAQ in the germline V gene (reference sequence). This CDR3 has 17 amino acids. V shed 3 bases and J 3 bases; nucleotides not matched to a gene: 11. The CDR3 region has the DNA TGTGCCAGCAGCTTTACAGGCCTGACAGGGGGCCTCTACGAGCAGTACTTC. Translation: CASSFTGLTGGLYEQYF.

The chain employs TRBV2 and TRBJ1-5, with D perhaps matching TRBD1 (6 bases). The CDR3 is 16 residues long. The V end lost 6 bases, the J end lost 2 bases, and 17 bases lay between the germline ends. The germline gives CDR1 SNHLY, CDR2 FYNNEI. The CDR3 DNA reads TGTGCCAGCAGGGCCAGCGGGGGGGCAGGCAATCAGCCCCAGCATTTT. Translation gives CASRASGGAGNQPQHF.